The T cell receptor beta chain described here comes from a study of T cells after yellow fever vaccination. Overall study findings and caveats: Abundant clonotypes from the bulk population could get into FACS-sorted repertoires as contaminants.

Trimming cost V 6 bases and J 1 base, with 17 bases left between them. CDR3 size: 16 residues. Germline values: CDR1 MGHRA, CDR2 YSYEKL. In its sample, this clonotype was seen once. What it binds is unknown. TCRdb re-derived calls from the 5' RACE reads in MiXCR, one entry per CDR3 protein. The sample gives approximately 510,000 distinct CDR3 sequences, 20% to 25% of which show up once; roughly 16% is in the top ten. The chain combines TRBV4-1 with TRBJ2-3; D is undetermined. This sequence was found in a man aged 18 to 35 who received the YFV17D yellow fever vaccine. The specimen comprised PBMCs, sampled 21 days after the first yellow fever vaccination. The CDR3 is CASRRWTLHRTDTQYF. In DNA, the CDR3 is TGCGCCAGCAGGCGGTGGACCTTACACCGCACAGATACGCAGTATTTT.